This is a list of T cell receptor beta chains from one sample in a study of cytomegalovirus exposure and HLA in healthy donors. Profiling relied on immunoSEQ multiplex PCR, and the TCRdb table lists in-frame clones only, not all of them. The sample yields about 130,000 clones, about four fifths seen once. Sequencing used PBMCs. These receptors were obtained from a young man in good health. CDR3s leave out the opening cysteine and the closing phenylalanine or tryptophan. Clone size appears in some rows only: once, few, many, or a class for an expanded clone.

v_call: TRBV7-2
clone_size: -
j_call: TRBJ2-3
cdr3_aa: ASSQVAGTDTQY

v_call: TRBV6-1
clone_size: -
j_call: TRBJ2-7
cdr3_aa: ASSEEGDTYEQY

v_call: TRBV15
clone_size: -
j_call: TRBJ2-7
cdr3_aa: ATRPSGSYEQY

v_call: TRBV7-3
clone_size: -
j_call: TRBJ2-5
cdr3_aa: ASSRGTGGPWGQETQY

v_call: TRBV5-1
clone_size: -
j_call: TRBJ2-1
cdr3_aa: ASSLAGLAPEQF

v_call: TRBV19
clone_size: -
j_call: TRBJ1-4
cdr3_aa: ASSMLGEKLF

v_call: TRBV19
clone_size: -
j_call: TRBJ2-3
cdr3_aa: ASRTPSTDTQY

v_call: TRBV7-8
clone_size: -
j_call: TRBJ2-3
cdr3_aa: ASSLGGLAGRTDTQY

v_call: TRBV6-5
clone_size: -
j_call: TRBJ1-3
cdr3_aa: ASSPSFYSGNTIY

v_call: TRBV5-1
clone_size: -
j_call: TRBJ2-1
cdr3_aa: ASSMTSREQF

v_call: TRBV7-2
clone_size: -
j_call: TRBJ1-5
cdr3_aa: ASSILNQPQH

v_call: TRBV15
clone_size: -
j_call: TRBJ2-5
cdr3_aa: ATSRDAGGGGFIQTQY

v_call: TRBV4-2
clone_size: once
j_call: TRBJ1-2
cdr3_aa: ASSQDAEGVFYGYT

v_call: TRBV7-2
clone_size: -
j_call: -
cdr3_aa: ASSPGVIGYEQY

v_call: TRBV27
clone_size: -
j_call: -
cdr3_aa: ASSSSGSYEQY

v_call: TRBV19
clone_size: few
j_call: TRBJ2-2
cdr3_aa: AGGDTGELF

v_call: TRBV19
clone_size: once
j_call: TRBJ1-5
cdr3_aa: ASSNSRTAHSNQPQH

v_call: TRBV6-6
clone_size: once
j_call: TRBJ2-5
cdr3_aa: ASSPLGPTREETQY

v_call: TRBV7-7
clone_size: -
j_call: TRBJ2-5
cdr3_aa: ASSPSGSGETQY

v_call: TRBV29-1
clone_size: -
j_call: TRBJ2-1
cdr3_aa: SVGNTGDEQF

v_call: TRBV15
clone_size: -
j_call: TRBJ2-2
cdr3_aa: ATSRDSGELF

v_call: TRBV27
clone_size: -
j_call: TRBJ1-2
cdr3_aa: ASSYLSGGYGYT

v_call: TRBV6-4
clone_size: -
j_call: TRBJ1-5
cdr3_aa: ASSDVGVGQRNQPQH

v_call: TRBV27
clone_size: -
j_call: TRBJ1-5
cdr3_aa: ASGEVQPQH

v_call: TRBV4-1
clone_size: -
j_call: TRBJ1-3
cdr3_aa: ASSQEGAGGFSGNTIY

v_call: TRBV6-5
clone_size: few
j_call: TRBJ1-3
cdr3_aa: ASSLTGVKNTIY

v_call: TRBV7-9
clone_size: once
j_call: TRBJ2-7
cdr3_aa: ASSLLAGSYEQY

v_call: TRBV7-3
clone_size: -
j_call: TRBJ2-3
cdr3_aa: ASSLLSSTDTQY